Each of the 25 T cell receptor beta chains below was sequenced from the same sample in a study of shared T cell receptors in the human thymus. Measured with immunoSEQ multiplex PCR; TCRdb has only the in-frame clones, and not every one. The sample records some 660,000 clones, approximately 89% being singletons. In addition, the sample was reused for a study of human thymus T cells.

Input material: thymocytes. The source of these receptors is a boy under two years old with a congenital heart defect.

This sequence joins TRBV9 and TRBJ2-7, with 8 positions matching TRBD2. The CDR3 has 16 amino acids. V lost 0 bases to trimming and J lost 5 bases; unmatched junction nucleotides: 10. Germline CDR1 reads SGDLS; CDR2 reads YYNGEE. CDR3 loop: CASSVAPPRGRHEQYF. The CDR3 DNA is TGTGCCAGCAGCGTAGCCCCCCCGCGCGGGAGGCACGAGCAGTACTTC.

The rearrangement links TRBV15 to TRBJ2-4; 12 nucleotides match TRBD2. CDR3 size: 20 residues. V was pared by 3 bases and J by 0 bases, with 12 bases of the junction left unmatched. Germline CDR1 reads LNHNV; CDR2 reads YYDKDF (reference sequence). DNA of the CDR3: TGTGCCACCAGCAGGGATAGACCGGGACTAGCGGGCCTAGCCAAAAACATTCAGTACTTC. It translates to CATSRDRPGLAGLAKNIQYF. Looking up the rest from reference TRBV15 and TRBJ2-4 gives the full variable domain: DAMVIQNPRYQVTQFGKPVTLSCSQTLNHNVMYWYQQKSSQAPKLLFHYYDKDFNNEADTPDNFQSRRPNTSFCFLDIRSPGLGDTAMYLCATSRDRPGLAGLAKNIQYFGAGTRLSVL.

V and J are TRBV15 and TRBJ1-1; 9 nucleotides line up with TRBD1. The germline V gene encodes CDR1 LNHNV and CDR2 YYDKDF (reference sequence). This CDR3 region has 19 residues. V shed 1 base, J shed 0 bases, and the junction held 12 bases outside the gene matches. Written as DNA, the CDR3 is TGTGCCACCAGCAGAGGGAAAGTCGGACAGGGGCGCTTGAACACTGAAGCTTTCTTT. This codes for CATSRGKVGQGRLNTEAFF.

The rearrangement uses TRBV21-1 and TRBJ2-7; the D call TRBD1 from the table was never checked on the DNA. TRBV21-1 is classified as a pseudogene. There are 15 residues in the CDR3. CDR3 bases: TGTGCCAGCATCCGTACAGGGAAGGTCTCCTACGAGCAGTACTTC. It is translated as CASIRTGKVSYEQYF.

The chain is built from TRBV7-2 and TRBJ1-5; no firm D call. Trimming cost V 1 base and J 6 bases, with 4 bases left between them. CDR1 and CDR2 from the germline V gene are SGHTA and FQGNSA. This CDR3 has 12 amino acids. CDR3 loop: CASSLGVQPQHF. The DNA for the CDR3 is TGTGCCAGCAGCTTAGGAGTTCAGCCCCAGCATTTT.

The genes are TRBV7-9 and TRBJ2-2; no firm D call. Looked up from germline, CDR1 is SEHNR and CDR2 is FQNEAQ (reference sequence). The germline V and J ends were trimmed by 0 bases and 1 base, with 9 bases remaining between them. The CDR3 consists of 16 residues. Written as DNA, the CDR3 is TGTGCCAGCAGCTTAGCGAGGCTAGTGAACACCGGGGAGCTGTTTTTT. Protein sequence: CASSLARLVNTGELFF.

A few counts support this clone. CDR3 bases: TGCGCCAGCAGCCAAGATTGGGACAGCTACATGAACACTGAAGCTTTCTTT. This encodes CASSQDWDSYMNTEAFF. The rearrangement uses TRBV4-3 and TRBJ1-1; TRBD1 matches at 7 bases. The germline gives CDR1 LGHNA, CDR2 YSLEER. The CDR3 runs to 17 residues. The junction had 7 bases not matched to a gene; V was cut back by 0 bases and J by 0 bases.

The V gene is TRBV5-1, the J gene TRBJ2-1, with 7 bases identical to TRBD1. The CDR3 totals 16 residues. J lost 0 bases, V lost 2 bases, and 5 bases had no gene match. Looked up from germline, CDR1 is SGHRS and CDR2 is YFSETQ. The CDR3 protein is CASSFRTGRSYNEQFF. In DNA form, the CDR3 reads TGCGCCAGCAGCTTTCGGACAGGCCGCTCCTACAATGAGCAGTTCTTC.

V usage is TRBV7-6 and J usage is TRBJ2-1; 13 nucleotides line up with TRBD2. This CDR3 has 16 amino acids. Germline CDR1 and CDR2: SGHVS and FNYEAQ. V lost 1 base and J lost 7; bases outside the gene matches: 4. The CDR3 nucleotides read TGTGCCAGCAGCTTAGACGGGACTAGCGGGGAAAATGAGCAGTTCTTC. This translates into CASSLDGTSGENEQFF.

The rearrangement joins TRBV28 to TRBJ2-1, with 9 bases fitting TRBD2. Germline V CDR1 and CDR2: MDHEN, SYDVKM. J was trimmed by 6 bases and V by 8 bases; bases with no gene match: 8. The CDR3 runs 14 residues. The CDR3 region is CASSQAGGLNEQFF. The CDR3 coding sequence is TGTGCCAGCTCTCAAGCGGGAGGTCTCAATGAGCAGTTCTTC.

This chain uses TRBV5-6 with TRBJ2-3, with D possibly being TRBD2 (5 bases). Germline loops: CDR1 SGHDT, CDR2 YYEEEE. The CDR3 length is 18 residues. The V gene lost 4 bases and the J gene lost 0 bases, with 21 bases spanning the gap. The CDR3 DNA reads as TGTGCCAGCAGCCCTGGATCGAGCGGAACCCCTAGCACAGATACGCAGTATTTT. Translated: CASSPGSSGTPSTDTQYF.

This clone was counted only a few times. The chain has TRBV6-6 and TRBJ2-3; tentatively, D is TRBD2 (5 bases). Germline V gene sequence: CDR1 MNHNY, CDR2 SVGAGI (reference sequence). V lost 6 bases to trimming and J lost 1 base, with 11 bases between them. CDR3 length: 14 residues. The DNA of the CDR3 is TGTGCCAGCAGGGATTTCGGGGGCACAGATACGCAGTATTTT. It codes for CASRDFGGTDTQYF.

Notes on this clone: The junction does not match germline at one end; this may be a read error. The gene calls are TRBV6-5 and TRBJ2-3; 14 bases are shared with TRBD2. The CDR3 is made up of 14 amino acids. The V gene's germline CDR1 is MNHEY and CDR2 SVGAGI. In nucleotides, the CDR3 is TGTGCCAGCAGTTACTCGGGGACTAGCGGGGGAAAGTGTTTT. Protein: CASSYSGTSGGKCF.

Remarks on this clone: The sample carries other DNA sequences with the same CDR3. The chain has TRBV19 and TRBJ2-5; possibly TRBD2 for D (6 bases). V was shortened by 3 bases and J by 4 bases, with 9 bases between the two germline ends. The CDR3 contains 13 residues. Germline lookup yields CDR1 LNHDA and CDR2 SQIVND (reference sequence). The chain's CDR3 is CASSIAGGETQYF. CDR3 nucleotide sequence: TGTGCCAGTAGTATCGCCGGGGGAGAGACCCAGTACTTC. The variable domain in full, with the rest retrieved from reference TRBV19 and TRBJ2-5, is DGGITQSPKYLFRKEGQNVTLSCEQNLNHDAMYWYRQDPGQGLRLIYYSQIVNDFQKGDIAEGYSVSREKKESFPLTVTSAQKNPTAFYLCASSIAGGETQYFGPGTRLLVL.

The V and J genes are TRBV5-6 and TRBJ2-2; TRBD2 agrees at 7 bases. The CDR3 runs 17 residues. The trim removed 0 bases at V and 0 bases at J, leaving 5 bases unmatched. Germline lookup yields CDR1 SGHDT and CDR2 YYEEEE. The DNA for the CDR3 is TGTGCCAGCAGCTTGGTTTGCGGGAGAGCGAACACCGGGGAGCTGTTTTTT. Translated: CASSLVCGRANTGELFF.

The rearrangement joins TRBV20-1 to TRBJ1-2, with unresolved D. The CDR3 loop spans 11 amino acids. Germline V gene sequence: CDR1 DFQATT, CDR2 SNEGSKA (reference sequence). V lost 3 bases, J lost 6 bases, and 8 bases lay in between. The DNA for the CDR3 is TGCAGTGCTAGGATGGAGGATGGCTACACCTTC. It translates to CSARMEDGYTF.

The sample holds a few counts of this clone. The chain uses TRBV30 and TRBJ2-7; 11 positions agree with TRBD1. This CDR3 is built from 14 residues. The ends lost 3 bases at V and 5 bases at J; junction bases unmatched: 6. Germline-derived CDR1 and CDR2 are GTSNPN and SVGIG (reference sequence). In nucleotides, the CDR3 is TGTGCCTGGAGGCCCCGGGACAGGGGGAACGAGCAGTACTTC. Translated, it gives CAWRPRDRGNEQYF. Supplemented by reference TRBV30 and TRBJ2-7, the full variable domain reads SQTIHQWPATLVQPVGSPLSLECTVEGTSNPNLYWYRQAAGRGLQLLFYSVGIGQISSEVPQNLSASRPQDRQFILSSKKLLLSDSGFYLCAWRPRDRGNEQYFGPGTRLTVT.

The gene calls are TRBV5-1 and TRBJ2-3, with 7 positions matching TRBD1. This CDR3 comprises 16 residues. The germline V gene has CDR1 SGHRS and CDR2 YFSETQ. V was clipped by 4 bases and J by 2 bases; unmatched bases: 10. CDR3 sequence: CASSPPDRYSTDTQYF. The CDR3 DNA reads TGCGCCAGCAGCCCGCCGGACAGGTATTCCACAGATACGCAGTATTTT.

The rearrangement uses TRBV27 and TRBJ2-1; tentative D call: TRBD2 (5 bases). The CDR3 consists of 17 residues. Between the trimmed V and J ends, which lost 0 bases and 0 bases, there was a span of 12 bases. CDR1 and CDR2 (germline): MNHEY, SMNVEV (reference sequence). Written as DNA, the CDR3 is TGTGCCAGCAGTTTATCCCAAGCGGAAAGCTCCTACAATGAGCAGTTCTTC. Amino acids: CASSLSQAESSYNEQFF.

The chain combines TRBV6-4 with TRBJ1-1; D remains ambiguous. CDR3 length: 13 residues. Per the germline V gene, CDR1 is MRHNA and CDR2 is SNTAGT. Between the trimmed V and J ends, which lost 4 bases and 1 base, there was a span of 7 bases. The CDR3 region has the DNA TGTGCCAGCAGTGCGGGGTGGAACACTGAAGCTTTCTTT. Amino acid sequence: CASSAGWNTEAFF.

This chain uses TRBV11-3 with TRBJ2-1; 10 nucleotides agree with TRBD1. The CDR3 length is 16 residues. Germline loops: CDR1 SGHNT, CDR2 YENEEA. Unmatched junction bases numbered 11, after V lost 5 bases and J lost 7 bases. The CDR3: CASSRYLGTGENEQFF. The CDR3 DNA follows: TGTGCCAGCAGCCGCTATCTGGGGACAGGGGAGAATGAGCAGTTCTTC. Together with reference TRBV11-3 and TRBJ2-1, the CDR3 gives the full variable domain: EAGVVQSPRYKIIEKKQPVAFWCNPISGHNTLYWYLQNLGQGPELLIRYENEEAVDDSQLPKDRFSAERLKGVDSTLKIQPAELGDSAVYLCASSRYLGTGENEQFFGPGTRLTVL.

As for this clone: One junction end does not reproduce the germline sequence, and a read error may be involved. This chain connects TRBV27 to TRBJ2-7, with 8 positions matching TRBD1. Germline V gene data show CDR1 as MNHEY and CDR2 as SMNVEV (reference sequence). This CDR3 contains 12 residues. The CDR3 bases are TGTGCCAGCAGTCCTGGGACAGGCCAAGATCACTTC. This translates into CASSPGTGQDHF.

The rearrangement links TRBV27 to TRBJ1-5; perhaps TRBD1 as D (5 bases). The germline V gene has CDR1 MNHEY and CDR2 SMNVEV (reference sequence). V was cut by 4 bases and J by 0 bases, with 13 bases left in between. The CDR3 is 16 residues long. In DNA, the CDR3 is TGTGCCAGCAGTTCACACCAGACAGATAGCAATCAGCCCCAGCATTTT. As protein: CASSSHQTDSNQPQHF.

In DNA form, the CDR3 reads TGCGCCAGCAGCCGTTCGACAGGGGGTGTCACTGAAGCTTTCTTT. Translated, it gives CASSRSTGGVTEAFF. The chain is built from TRBV4-1 and TRBJ1-1; 9 bases fit TRBD1. Germline V gene sequence: CDR1 MGHRA, CDR2 YSYEKL. Germline trimming cut 4 bases from V and 4 bases from J; bases unmatched to any gene: 7. The CDR3 sequence is 15 residues long.

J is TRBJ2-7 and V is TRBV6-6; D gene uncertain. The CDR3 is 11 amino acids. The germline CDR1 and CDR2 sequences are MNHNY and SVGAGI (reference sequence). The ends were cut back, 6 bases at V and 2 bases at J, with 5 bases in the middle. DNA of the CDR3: TGTGCCAGCAGATTAACCTACGAGCAGTACTTC. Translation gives CASRLTYEQYF.